The rows below give T cell receptor beta chains drawn from one sample of a study of T cells in Graves' hyperthyroidism and ophthalmopathy. One entry per CDR3 protein results from TCRdb running MiXCR on the multiplex PCR reads. The table lists approximately 520,000 distinct CDR3 sequences, less than 25% of them singletons. The sequenced sample was blood. The origin of the receptors is a man aged 18 to 30 with Graves' hyperthyroidism. Both conserved end residues are part of each CDR3. Fields, in order: D gene, clone size, V gene, J gene, CDR3 DNA, CDR3 protein. D genes are given only for firm matches. Part of the rows lack a size; the others show once, few, many or a class for expanded clones.

>-|many|TRBV5-5|TRBJ1-5
TGTGCCAGCAGCATGACTCATCTAGATTGGACCCAGCATTTT
CASSMTHLDWTQHF
>-|many|TRBV18|TRBJ2-7
TGTGCCAGCTCACCCGTCAGGGGAACCTACGAGCAGTACTTC
CASSPVRGTYEQYF
>-|many|TRBV10-1|TRBJ1-1
TGCGCCAGCAGTAGCCTCAGGGTTCTACGGGAGAACACTGAAGCTTTCTTT
CASSSLRVLRENTEAFF
>-|few|TRBV4-1|TRBJ1-2
TGCGCCAGCAGCCGCGGAGGCGGGGATCCTAACTATGGCTACACCTTC
CASSRGGGDPNYGYTF
>-|-|TRBV6-5|TRBJ2-2
TGTGCCAGCAGTTCGAGAGGAACCGGGGAGCTGTGTTTT
CASSSRGTGELCF
>-|-|TRBV6-1|TRBJ2-2
TGTGCCAGCAGCCAAGAGGGGACGGGGCCCGGGGAGCTGTTTTTT
CASSQEGTGPGELFF
>TRBD2|many|TRBV6-2/TRBV6-3|TRBJ2-5
TGTGCCAGCAGTCCCCCGGGGGGGGAAGAGACCCAGTACTTC
CASSPPGGEETQYF
>-|few|TRBV30|TRBJ1-3
TGTGCCTGGAGTGCAACCGGGAGCTACTCTGGAAACACCATATATTTT
CAWSATGSYSGNTIYF
>-|-|TRBV5-8|TRBJ2-7
TGTGCCAGCGGGGTTGGCGAGCAGTACTTC
CASGVGEQYF
>TRBD1|few|TRBV28|TRBJ1-2
TGTGCCACCACAGGGGGATCTCTCTATGGCTACACCTTC
CATTGGSLYGYTF
>TRBD1|many|TRBV29-1|TRBJ1-1
TGCAGCGTTTGCGCCGGGACAGTGAACACTGAAGCTTTCTTT
CSVCAGTVNTEAFF
>-|-|TRBV7-6|TRBJ2-2
TGTGCCAGCAGTCGGGACACCCATCGGGAGGAGCTGTTTTTT
CASSRDTHREELFF
>-|many|TRBV9|TRBJ1-3
TGTGCCAGCAGCGTAGATCACAGCTCTGGAAACACCATATATTTT
CASSVDHSSGNTIYF
>-|-|TRBV4-1|TRBJ2-7
TGCGCCAGCAGCCAGTCAGTAATCTACGAGCAGTACTTC
CASSQSVIYEQYF
>-|many|TRBV11-3|TRBJ2-5
TGTGCCAGCAGCTTAGATGCAGGATTCCAAGAGACCCAGTACTTC
CASSLDAGFQETQYF
>-|-|TRBV30|TRBJ2-5
TGTGCCTGGAGTCCCCAGGAGACCCAGTACTTC
CAWSPQETQYF
>-|-|TRBV28|TRBJ1-5
TGTGCCAGCAGTTTAGCGGACACCGGCAATCAGCCCCAGCATTTT
CASSLADTGNQPQHF
>-|many|TRBV6-5|TRBJ1-1
TGTGCCAGCAAGCGGCACAGCGAATTTGAAGCTTTCTTT
CASKRHSEFEAFF
>-|many|TRBV6-1|TRBJ1-1
TGTGCCAGCAGTGGTCAGGGGATTGATGAAGCTTTCTTT
CASSGQGIDEAFF
>-|-|TRBV18|TRBJ1-3
TGTGCCAGCTCACCAAGCGGAGATCCTGGAAACACCATATATTTT
CASSPSGDPGNTIYF
>-|many|TRBV27|TRBJ2-7
TGTGCCAGCAGTTCAATCCCGGGACCCAGAGTGGCCGAGCAGTACTTC
CASSSIPGPRVAEQYF
>-|-|TRBV28|TRBJ1-1
TGTGCCAGCAGCCGATCGGTAGCTGGCGGAGCTTTCTTT
CASSRSVAGGAFF
>-|few|TRBV6-1|TRBJ1-5
TGTGCCAGCAGTCCGGCAGGGCTAAAGAGCAATCAGCCCCAGCATTTT
CASSPAGLKSNQPQHF
>-|many|TRBV20-1|TRBJ1-1
TGCAGTGCTAGAGAAGCTCAGAACACTGAAGCTTTCTTT
CSAREAQNTEAFF
>-|-|TRBV20-1|TRBJ2-3
TGCAGTGCTAGGGATGCCCGCTCTCGCCCAGATACGCAGTATTTT
CSARDARSRPDTQYF
>-|-|TRBV6-1|TRBJ1-2
TGTGCCAGCAGTGGGACGGGGAAAAATGGCTACACCTTC
CASSGTGKNGYTF
>-|many|TRBV6-1|TRBJ1-1
TGTGCCAGCAGTGAGTCTGACAGGAGCACTGAAGCTTTCTTT
CASSESDRSTEAFF
>-|-|TRBV6-1|TRBJ2-7
TGTGCCGGCAGTTCGACAGGATTGACCTACGAGCAGTACTTC
CAGSSTGLTYEQYF
>-|many|TRBV6-1|TRBJ1-2
TGTGCCAGCAGTGACGACAAAAATGGGTACTATGGCTACACCTTC
CASSDDKNGYYGYTF